This TCR beta chain was obtained from a study of cytomegalovirus exposure and HLA in healthy donors. Study-level points and caveats: Reports credit the classifier with highly specific, highly sensitive diagnosis of cytomegalovirus status. CMV serostatus was the only recorded immune exposure for donors. A later analysis associated about 18,000 TCR beta sequences with HLA alleles at a 0.05 false discovery rate. Earlier analysis yielded a pattern in which most TCR beta V segments were productive about 90% or about 30% of the time.

Details on this clone: Its specificity is unknown.

Trimming cost V 4 bases and J 2 bases, with 11 bases left between them. The CDR3 is 14 amino acids. CDR1 and CDR2 (germline): MNHEY, SMNVEV (reference sequence). Researchers ran the PCR with 60 Vbeta and 13 Jbeta primers. Libraries were prepared by immunoSEQ multiplex PCR; TCRdb keeps only in-frame clonotypes and omits some of them. This table holds around 260,000 clones, roughly 80% found once. The chain is built from TRBV27 and TRBJ1-2, with D tentatively TRBD1 (6 bases). This sequence originates from a girl aged 2-10 years in good health and CMV-seronegative. Sequenced material: PBMCs. The CDR3 nucleotides are TGTGCCAGCAGTTCTAAACAGGGAAACTATGGCTACACCTTC. Encoded protein: CASSSKQGNYGYTF.